Described below is a single TCR beta chain sequence and its context. Its antigen specificity is not known. No conserved phenylalanine or tryptophan is present at the end of the CDR3, so a read error is the likely explanation. These data come from a study of tumor-infiltrating lymphocytes in primary liver carcinoma listed by TCRdb under 2017. Broadly, across the study: Of the five patients, three men and two women aged 30 to 69 years, four had hepatocellular carcinoma and one had combined HCC and intrahepatic cholangiocarcinoma. The five patients had tumors of stage T1-T3 N0M0, with maximum diameters ranging from roughly 4.2 to 10 cm. Samples yielded roughly 3.65 to 7.5 million productive TCRbeta reads; read depth did not differ significantly between tissue types. Technical replicate repertoires showed high reproducibility, with mean shared-clone rates approximately 0.89 and correlation coefficients above 0.95. TCRbeta repertoire sequencing covered 35 specimens from 5 patients: roughly 25 tumor regions, 5 adjacent noncancerous liver tissues and 5 peripheral blood samples. For each liver tumor, the study sampled five regions along with adjacent normal tissue and blood, and applied TCRbeta repertoire sequencing, expression microarrays and whole-exome sequencing.

The CDR3 extends over 15 residues, inclusive of both ends. Solely the CDR3 DNA is kept, with 45 bases framed from the first base. CDR1 and CDR2, looked up from the germline V gene, are ENHRY and SYGVKD. What the research found in general, with its limitations: A significantly larger repertoire fraction was made up by the top 250 clones in tumors than in blood (p = 0.039). Comparison of CD4+ and CD8+ T cell repertoires was precluded by the use of bulk unsorted samples. Only the TCR beta chain was sequenced, so true repertoire diversity is likely underestimated because unpaired alpha chains were not captured. With just 4 or 5 patients in the study, the authors point out that the findings should be validated in a larger study. Pairs of tumor regions showed greater repertoire overlap (mean roughly 35%) than tumor-adjacent pairs (roughly 17%) or tumor-blood pairs (around 15%), which is consistent with antigen-driven expansion.

Total RNA and DNA were co-extracted without cell sorting from approximately 20-30 mg of bulk tissue using the AllPrep DNA/RNA mini kit. Roughly five patients with histopathologically diagnosed primary liver carcinoma underwent surgical resection in China between November 2015 and early 2016. At the time of sampling, the patients were treatment-naive and had chronic HBV infection. Fresh tumor and adjacent tissue pieces were bisected, with one half stored in RNAlater at -80 degrees C and the other half sent for histology. Starting from 450 to 500 ng total RNA, TCRbeta-specific cDNA was produced by reverse transcription with a constant-region primer and ProtoScript II reverse transcriptase. TCRbeta libraries were built with three nested multiplex PCR rounds, a slightly modified ARM-PCR procedure. The first two PCR rounds used multiplex TRBV1-TRBV30 forward primers with a Cbeta reverse primer, each for 10 to 11 cycles. A final 25-cycle PCR with Deep VentR polymerase added sample barcodes and Illumina adapters. Before sequencing, amplicons of 200-500 bp were gel-purified using a QIAquick gel extraction kit. An Illumina HiSeq 2500 was used to sequence the TCRbeta amplicons with 250-bp paired-end reads. The paper's data handling went like this. Quality trimming of reads was performed with Trimmomatic v0.33, and paired reads were merged with FLASH v1.2.11 so that full CDR3 sequences could be recovered. V, D and J germline segments were assigned to the rearranged TCRbeta sequences by MiGEC v1.2.1b. Clonotype statistics and Shannon-Wiener diversity indices were computed with VDJtools v1.0.0. Except for diversity analysis, only the 250 most abundant clonotypes of each sample were used in subsequent analyses to reduce sampling bias. The raw public data were reprocessed by TCRdb itself: fastp quality trimming at Q25, MiXCR clonotype calling, in-frame beta chains only. For every CDR3 protein sequence, its rows merge into one entry that carries the most common genes and DNA. V and J calls and clone size were set by TCRdb, not the authors. This sample holds roughly 80,000 distinct CDR3 sequences; about 75% were observed only once. Approximately 27% of the sample lies in the top ten.

Rearrangement joined TRBV10-3 to TRBJ1-5, with the D segment identity uncertain. The sequencing input was tumor-adjacent normal liver tissue. This sequence originates from a man in his forties or fifties with primary liver carcinoma and hepatitis B virus infection. The CDR3 sequence is CATSEEGDSNQPQHL. Here is the DNA: TGTGCCACCAGTGAGGAAGGAGATAGCAATCAGCCCCAGCATCTT.